Sequencing of this T cell receptor (beta chain) was carried out in a study of CD8 T cells in ankylosing spondylitis. Study-level results: Relatively scarce in peripheral blood, disease-linked clones were CD8+. Reportedly, matched ankylosing spondylitis synovial fluid was significantly enriched for disease-linked clones. In synovial fluid and blood from reactive arthritis, some motif variants were previously reported. Made up of under 10 highly homologous variants, a TCR beta motif appeared characteristic of ankylosing spondylitis blood.

The TCR beta libraries were generated through quantitative 5'-RACE incorporating molecular barcodes. TCRdb re-analysed the 5' RACE reads in MiXCR, keeping a single row per CDR3 protein. This table has 500,000 to 650,000 distinct CDR3 sequences, about 5.7% appearing once. This clonotype was detected many times. Its antigen remains unknown. Germline values: CDR1 SGHRS, CDR2 YFSETQ. The ends were cut back, 7 bases at V and 1 base at J, with 15 bases in the middle. This CDR3 region has 15 residues. The sample was blood, either unsorted or a sorted T cell fraction (not recorded which). V is TRBV5-1 and J is TRBJ1-3; D uncertain. This receptor was obtained from a male donor with ankylosing spondylitis. The CDR3 DNA reads as TGCGCCAGCTCCCGCGGACCTGCTTCTGGAAACACCATATATTTT. Encoded protein: CASSRGPASGNTIYF.